This is a list of T cell receptor beta chains from one sample in a study of beta chain features in type 1 diabetes. The repertoire was sequenced with immunoSEQ multiplex PCR; TCRdb's copy has only in-frame clones and lacks some. The sample has some 150,000 clones, about 13% seen once; the top ten hold approximately 1.3%. Specimen: central memory CD4+ T cells from blood. The receptor source for this set is a man aged 18 to 29 with type 1 diabetes. CDR3s include the opening cysteine and the closing phenylalanine or tryptophan. The D gene is left open where the match is weak. Only part of the rows carry a size: once, few, many, or a class if the clone is expanded.

>few|TRBJ2-5|.|TRBV5-4
TGTGCCAGCAGCTCCGAAAAGACCCAGTACTTC
CASSSEKTQYF
>few|TRBJ2-7|TRBD1|TRBV27
TGTGCCAGCAGTTTAAAGTGGGACAGTTCCTACGAGCAGTACTTC
CASSLKWDSSYEQYF
>few|TRBJ2-1|.|TRBV6-1
TGTGCCAGCAGGGGACTACACCTCAGGGGGCAGTTCTTC
CASRGLHLRGQFF
>few|TRBJ2-6|.|TRBV9
TGTGCCAGCGGAGGGTCTGGGGCCAACGTCCTGACTTTC
CASGGSGANVLTF
>.|TRBJ1-1|TRBD1|TRBV30
TGTGCCTGGAGCTCCACAGGGGTTACTGAAGCTTTCTTT
CAWSSTGVTEAFF
>.|TRBJ2-1|.|TRBV29-1
TGCAGCGTTGATGGGCAGAACAATGAGCAGTTCTTC
CSVDGQNNEQFF
>few|TRBJ2-3|TRBD2|TRBV6-1
TGTGCCAGCAGTAGGGCTAGCGGGGCTGAGGGGTCGCAGTATTTT
CASSRASGAEGSQYF
>many|TRBJ2-5|.|TRBV7-9
TGTGCCAGCAGCCACCCGGAAGGGGCAGAGACCCAGTACTTC
CASSHPEGAETQYF
>few|TRBJ2-5|.|TRBV10-3
TGTGCCATCAGCCCGAGCCAAGTGGGTACACCCCAAGAGACCCAGTACTTC
CAISPSQVGTPQETQYF
>.|TRBJ1-6|.|TRBV30
TGTGCCGGGACGGGCGGCTCCTATAATTCACCCCTCCACTTT
CAGTGGSYNSPLHF
>few|TRBJ1-4|.|TRBV30
TGTGCCTGGAGTGAGAAAGGTTATGAAAATGAAAAACTGTTTTTT
CAWSEKGYENEKLFF
>.|TRBJ1-1|.|TRBV5-1
TGCGCCAGCAGCTTGGGCACAGCGCCGGTCACTGAAGCTTTCTTT
CASSLGTAPVTEAFF
>.|TRBJ2-1|TRBD2|TRBV5-4
TGTGCCAGCAGCTTGATCGGGACTAGCGGGGTAGGTGAGCAGTTCTTC
CASSLIGTSGVGEQFF
>.|TRBJ1-2|.|TRBV16
TGTGCCAGCAGCCCCAAGCGTCCGGGACGCTTAAAACTTAACTATGGCTACACCTTC
CASSPKRPGRLKLNYGYTF
>.|TRBJ2-5|.|TRBV29-1
TGCAGCGTCCTGGACAGTCAAGAGACCCAGTACTTC
CSVLDSQETQYF
>.|TRBJ1-2|TRBD1|TRBV29-1
TGCAGCGTTGAAACAGGGGTTGGTGGATATGGCTACACCTTC
CSVETGVGGYGYTF
>.|TRBJ2-7|.|TRBV12-2
TGTGCAAGTCGCCCCGACAGACGGTACGAGCAGTACTTC
CASRPDRRYEQYF
>many|TRBJ2-3|.|TRBV10-3
TGTGCCATCAGTGAGGGACTCACAGATACGCAGTATTTT
CAISEGLTDTQYF
>.|TRBJ2-7|TRBD1|TRBV6-6
TGTGCCAGCAGTACGACAGGGTTGGGGGACTACGAGCAGTACTTC
CASSTTGLGDYEQYF
>few|TRBJ2-5|TRBD2|TRBV10-3
TGTGCCATCAGTGACGGCGGGGGGGTCCAAGAGACCCAGTACTTC
CAISDGGGVQETQYF
>.|TRBJ2-1|.|TRBV4-1
TGCGCCAGCAGCCAAGATCGGAGCGGGTATTACAATGAGCAGTTCTTC
CASSQDRSGYYNEQFF
>.|TRBJ2-6|.|TRBV15
TGTGCCACCAGCAGAGCGGTAAACTCTGGGGCCAACGTCCTGACTTTC
CATSRAVNSGANVLTF
>.|TRBJ2-7|TRBD1|TRBV5-1
TGCGCCAGCAGCTTGGCCTCCACAGGGGATGACGAGCAGTACTTC
CASSLASTGDDEQYF
>many|TRBJ1-4|.|TRBV27
TGTGCCAGCAGCCAGGAGGGGCAGTTCGAAAAACTGTTTTTT
CASSQEGQFEKLFF
>.|TRBJ1-6|.|TRBV7-2
TGTGCCAGCAGCTTACGTCCAGGCCCGGAGACTTCACCCCTCCACTTT
CASSLRPGPETSPLHF
>.|TRBJ1-6|.|TRBV2
TGTGCCAGCAGTGAAGTGACAGGTCTCGGTAATTCACCCCTCCACTTT
CASSEVTGLGNSPLHF
>few|TRBJ2-1|.|TRBV14
TGTGCCAGCAGGGGAAGGGGAGCCTACAATGAGCAGTTCTTC
CASRGRGAYNEQFF
>many|TRBJ1-5|TRBD1|TRBV4-1
TGCGCCAGCAGCCAGTGGGGACAGGGGAGCAATCAGCCCCAGCATTTT
CASSQWGQGSNQPQHF
>.|TRBJ1-2|.|TRBV7-9
TGTGCCAGCAGCTTAGCGGGACTCTTTTTTGGCTACACCTTC
CASSLAGLFFGYTF
>few|TRBJ2-7|.|TRBV19
TGTGCCAGTAGTCCACAGGGCGGCGAGCAGTACTTC
CASSPQGGEQYF
>.|TRBJ1-2|.|TRBV2
TGTGCCAGCTGTGAATCGGGGGGCCCTGGCTACACCTTC
CASCESGGPGYTF
>few|TRBJ1-1|.|TRBV2
TGTGCCAGCATTGGCCTCCCTTACACTGAAGCTTTCTTT
CASIGLPYTEAFF
>few|TRBJ1-1|TRBD1|TRBV7-9
TGTGCCAGCAGCTCAGACAGGGGTACAGACATGAACACTGAAGCTTTCTTT
CASSSDRGTDMNTEAFF
>few|TRBJ2-7|TRBD1|TRBV7-8
TGTGCCAGCAGCTTGTCCGGACAGGGCTACGAGCAGTACTTC
CASSLSGQGYEQYF
>.|TRBJ1-6|TRBD1|TRBV2
TGTGCCAGCACTCCGGACAGGGGATCCTATAATTCACCCCTCCACTTT
CASTPDRGSYNSPLHF
>few|TRBJ2-1|.|TRBV7-9
TGTGCCAGCAGCTTTGGCAGGAGCTCCTACAATGAGCAGTTCTTC
CASSFGRSSYNEQFF
>.|TRBJ2-1|.|TRBV29-1
TGCAGCCTCGGAGGAGACTACAATGAGCAGTTCTTC
CSLGGDYNEQFF
>.|TRBJ2-7|.|TRBV7-9
TGTGCCAGCAGCTTAAGCGGCCACGAGCAGTACTTC
CASSLSGHEQYF
>.|TRBJ2-3|TRBD2|TRBV5-1
TGCGCCAGCAGGTCGGGACTAGCGGGGGCGGGAGATACGCAGTATTTT
CASRSGLAGAGDTQYF
>many|TRBJ2-7|.|TRBV9
TGTGCCAGCAGCGTAGGTCGGGGGATCCTGCACGAGCAGTACTTC
CASSVGRGILHEQYF
>.|TRBJ1-1|.|TRBV9
TGTGCCAGCAGCGTAGCCCTGAACACTGAAGCTTTCTTT
CASSVALNTEAFF
>.|TRBJ2-7|TRBD1|TRBV11-2
TGTGCCAGCAAACCGGGACAGGGCTCCTACGAGCAGTACTTC
CASKPGQGSYEQYF
>.|TRBJ2-7|.|TRBV18
TGTGCCAGCTCACCTAAGGTAAACTACGAGCAGTACTTC
CASSPKVNYEQYF
>.|TRBJ2-3|TRBD2|TRBV6-1
TGTGCCAGCGCTGGGGGACTAGCGAATACAGATACGCAGTATTTT
CASAGGLANTDTQYF
>.|TRBJ1-1|TRBD1|TRBV13
TGTGCCAGCAGCCGGACAGGGGGCTTCGGTTCGTACACTGAAGCTTTCTTT
CASSRTGGFGSYTEAFF
>few|TRBJ2-7|.|TRBV4-1
TGCGCCAGCAGCCAAGAAGTCACACTGAACTACGAGCAGTACTTC
CASSQEVTLNYEQYF
>few|TRBJ1-2|.|TRBV6-5
TGTGCCAGCAGTGAAGTGATTTATGGCTACACCTTC
CASSEVIYGYTF
>few|TRBJ2-5|.|TRBV7-9
TGTGCCAGCAGCTTGAGGACAATACAAGAGACCCAGTACTTC
CASSLRTIQETQYF
>.|TRBJ2-4|.|TRBV7-2
TGTGCCAGCAGCTCCGTGGGGACTCAAGGCAACATTCAGTACTTC
CASSSVGTQGNIQYF
>.|TRBJ1-6|.|TRBV19
TGTGCCAGTAGTGAGAGGAATTCACCCCTCCACTTT
CASSERNSPLHF